The clone carrying this TCR beta chain has ten or more counts. This sample stems from a study of T cells in Graves' hyperthyroidism and ophthalmopathy. Looked up from germline, CDR1 is SGHAT and CDR2 is FQNNGV. The V end was cut by 5 bases, the J end by 4 bases, with 12 bases between. This CDR3 spans 13 amino acids. Researchers amplified the TCR beta CDR3 regions from RNA transcripts. HTBI primers were employed in a first-round RT-PCR of the TCR CDR3. TCRdb reprocessed the multiplex PCR reads via MiXCR and lists one record per CDR3 protein. Among roughly 700,000 distinct CDR3 sequences listed, 12% to 15% were seen once. The diagnostic basis comprised clinical symptoms, serum thyroxine and TRAb, thyroid ultrasound and orbital computed tomography.

Sequenced material: blood. The chain has TRBV11-2 and TRBJ2-7, with D perhaps matching TRBD1 (6 bases). This clonotype originated in a woman aged 18-29 years with Graves' hyperthyroidism. CDR3 in amino acids: CASSATGSYEQYF. CDR3 bases: TGTGCCAGCAGCGCTACAGGGTCTTACGAGCAGTACTTC.